The 15 T cell receptor beta chains listed next were all sequenced from one sample in a study of T cell clonotyping in hematopoietic cell transplantation. Assay used: immunoSEQ multiplex PCR; TCRdb lists only in-frame clones, some missing. The sample contains roughly 80,000 clones, about 96% of which appear only once. Time point meaning: recipient sample about 28 days before transplant, after cytoreduction. This sample comprised peripheral blood mononuclear cells, obtained before stem cell transplant. These receptors originate from a woman in her forties or fifties with acute myeloid leukemia. Some clones in this sample may be carry-over from other donors' samples.

The chain couples TRBV19 to TRBJ1-5, with a tentative D call TRBD1 (5 bases). V was clipped by 7 bases and J by 5 bases, with 12 bases between them. The CDR3 totals 13 residues. From germline, CDR1 is LNHDA and CDR2 SQIVND (reference sequence). The CDR3 coding sequence is TGTGCCAGTACTGCAGACAGAGATCAGCCCCAGCATTTT. Its translation is CASTADRDQPQHF. Using reference TRBV19 and TRBJ1-5 for the parts outside the CDR3, the full variable domain is DGGITQSPKYLFRKEGQNVTLSCEQNLNHDAMYWYRQDPGQGLRLIYYSQIVNDFQKGDIAEGYSVSREKKESFPLTVTSAQKNPTAFYLCASTADRDQPQHFGDGTRLSIL.

This chain uses TRBV7-2 with TRBJ1-2; D might be TRBD1 (5 bases). The CDR3 runs 13 residues. The V gene lost 1 base and the J gene lost 8 bases, with 11 bases spanning the gap. Per the germline V gene, CDR1 is SGHTA and CDR2 is FQGNSA. CDR3 residues: CASSLVRGEGYTF. The CDR3 DNA follows: TGTGCCAGCAGCTTAGTTAGGGGAGAGGGCTACACCTTC.

V and J are TRBV29-1 and TRBJ2-5; either TRBD1 or TRBD2 may fit D (5 bases each). Trimming stripped 2 bases from V and 3 bases from J, with 10 bases between. Germline CDR1 SQVTM, CDR2 ANQGSEA. There are 13 residues in the CDR3. The CDR3 is CSVELGPEETQYF. In DNA, the CDR3 is TGCAGCGTTGAATTGGGACCCGAAGAGACCCAGTACTTC.

The V and J genes are TRBV29-1 and TRBJ1-1, with TRBD1 matching over 11 bases. The germline V gene encodes CDR1 SQVTM and CDR2 ANQGSEA. Trimming at V came to 6 bases and at J to 2 bases, leaving 2 bases not matched to a gene. The length of the CDR3 is 13 residues. The CDR3 region has the DNA TGCAGCGTAAGGACAGGGGGCAACACTGAAGCTTTCTTT. It encodes CSVRTGGNTEAFF.

This chain joins TRBV7-2 and TRBJ2-1; 10 positions agree with TRBD2. The V and J ends lost 4 bases and 4 bases, in that order; junction bases with no gene match: 1. The CDR3 has 14 residues. Germline loops: CDR1 SGHTA, CDR2 FQGNSA. CDR3: CASSSGLAYNEQFF. The CDR3 DNA reads TGTGCCAGCAGCTCGGGACTAGCGTACAATGAGCAGTTCTTC.

J is TRBJ1-3 and V is TRBV7-6, with D perhaps matching TRBD1 (5 bases). Trimming left V 5 bases short and J 2 bases short, with 19 bases between. This CDR3 is 17 amino acids long. The germline V gene has CDR1 SGHVS and CDR2 FNYEAQ. CDR3 in amino acids: CASSPRLLLGAGNTIYF. The DNA for the CDR3 is TGTGCCAGCAGCCCACGGCTTCTCCTGGGGGCTGGAAACACCATATATTTT.

This chain uses TRBV5-1 with TRBJ1-5; perhaps TRBD1 as D (6 bases). This CDR3 has 15 residues. The germline gives CDR1 SGHRS, CDR2 YFSETQ. Trimming took off 1 base at V and 2 bases at J, with 10 bases between the two ends. The CDR3 sequence is CASSLSTGRNQPQHF. The CDR3 DNA reads TGCGCCAGCAGCTTGTCCACAGGGCGCAATCAGCCCCAGCATTTT.

The chain has TRBV30 and TRBJ1-2; D call uncertain. In germline, CDR1 is GTSNPN, CDR2 SVGIG (reference sequence). There are 12 residues in the CDR3. V was pared by 0 bases and J by 8 bases, with 10 bases between. DNA for the CDR3: TGTGCCTGGAGTGTTTGGAAGAACGGCTACACCTTC. This sequence encodes CAWSVWKNGYTF.

The rearrangement links TRBV6-6 to TRBJ2-7; no definite D call. The CDR3 loop spans 12 amino acids. Germline loops: CDR1 MNHNY, CDR2 SVGAGI (reference sequence). Trimming removed 8 bases at V and 1 base at J, with 9 bases between. The CDR3 DNA sequence: TGTGCCAGCGGTGAGGAATCCTACGAGCAGTACTTC. It encodes CASGEESYEQYF.

The chain joins TRBV10-3 to TRBJ2-1; D unresolved. CDR3 length equals 14 residues. Trimming left V 1 base short and J 7 bases short, with 11 bases between. The germline gives CDR1 ENHRY, CDR2 SYGVKD. CDR3 residues: CAISELGDTNEQFF. Here the CDR3 DNA reads TGTGCCATCAGTGAGTTGGGCGATACGAATGAGCAGTTCTTC.

The V and J genes are TRBV29-1 and TRBJ1-2; 7 nucleotides line up with TRBD1. Germline trimming cut 4 bases from V and 1 base from J; bases unmatched to any gene: 3. The CDR3 runs to 13 residues. Germline V gives CDR1 SQVTM, CDR2 ANQGSEA. The CDR3 nucleotides read TGCAGCGTTGGCCAGGGGGATAACTATGGCTACACCTTC. Protein: CSVGQGDNYGYTF.

The CDR3 loop is CASRSGQANTEAFF. The DNA for the CDR3 is TGTGCCAGCAGATCGGGACAGGCCAACACTGAAGCTTTCTTT. V is TRBV6-6 and J is TRBJ1-1, with TRBD1 matching over 8 bases. Germline loops: CDR1 MNHNY, CDR2 SVGAGI (reference sequence). This CDR3 has 14 amino acids. Germline trimming cut 6 bases from V and 2 bases from J; bases unmatched to any gene: 5.

The V gene is TRBV7-9, the J gene TRBJ2-7; D is possibly TRBD1 or TRBD2 (6 bases each). Germline-derived CDR1 and CDR2 are SEHNR and FQNEAQ (reference sequence). Trimming shortened V by 4 bases and J by 7 bases, and 14 bases separated the two germline ends. CDR3 length equals 13 residues. This CDR3 reads CASSSRQAGEQYF. Written as DNA, the CDR3 is TGTGCCAGCAGCTCTCGACAGGCGGGGGAGCAGTACTTC.

The chain carries TRBV2 and TRBJ1-3, with D possibly being TRBD1 (5 bases). The ends were cut back, 5 bases at V and 2 bases at J, with 13 bases in the middle. The germline CDR1 and CDR2 sequences are SNHLY and FYNNEI. CDR3 length: 15 amino acids. CDR3 nucleotides: TGTGCCAGCAGTTCCGGCCAAGGGGCTGGAAACACCATATATTTT. It encodes CASSSGQGAGNTIYF. The full variable domain, in which reference TRBV2 and TRBJ1-3 provide the parts outside the CDR3, is EPEVTQTPSHQVTQMGQEVILRCVPISNHLYFYWYRQILGQKVEFLVSFYNNEISEKSEIFDDQFSVERPDGSNFTLKIRSTKLEDSAMYFCASSSGQGAGNTIYFGEGSWLTVV.

The genes are TRBV11-3 and TRBJ1-1; D may be TRBD1 (6 bases). V was clipped by 3 bases and J by 5 bases, with 13 bases between them. This CDR3 spans 14 amino acids. CDR1 is SGHNT and CDR2 is YENEEA in the germline V gene. DNA of the CDR3: TGTGCCAGCAGCTTCTCTGGGGGGCGGACTGAAGCTTTCTTT. Translation: CASSFSGGRTEAFF. The full variable domain, in which reference TRBV11-3 and TRBJ1-1 provide the parts outside the CDR3, is EAGVVQSPRYKIIEKKQPVAFWCNPISGHNTLYWYLQNLGQGPELLIRYENEEAVDDSQLPKDRFSAERLKGVDSTLKIQPAELGDSAVYLCASSFSGGRTEAFFGQGTRLTVV.